The next 13 T cell receptor beta chains were all read from a single sample in a study of radiotherapy plus CTLA-4 blockade in lung cancer. Sequencing was performed with immunoSEQ multiplex PCR; in TCRdb, only in-frame clones are kept and a portion is missing. This table holds some 64,000 clones, 60% to 80% found once. The material sequenced was peripheral blood, taken from a patient treated with radiotherapy plus ipilimumab. The source is a human donor with non-small cell lung cancer whose response to radiotherapy plus ipilimumab could not be evaluated. Some clones in this sample may be carry-over from other donors' samples.

V usage is TRBV5-1 and J usage is TRBJ1-4, with D possibly matching TRBD1 (6 bases). The CDR3 is 16 residues long. CDR1 is SGHRS, CDR2 YFSETQ, per germline. Trimming left V 3 bases short and J 3 bases short, with 15 bases between. The CDR3 DNA reads TGCGCCAGCAGCTGGGGGCCGGGGCAGGCTAATGAAAAACTGTTTTTT. Its translation: CASSWGPGQANEKLFF.

The chain is built from TRBV28 and TRBJ2-2; D is undetermined. Germline V CDR1 and CDR2: MDHEN, SYDVKM. The CDR3 contains 12 residues. Trimming stripped 8 bases from V and 5 bases from J, with 9 bases between. The CDR3 sequence is CASLRRTGELFF. CDR3 bases: TGTGCCAGCCTGCGGCGGACCGGGGAGCTGTTTTTT. The whole variable domain, remainder taken from reference TRBV28 and TRBJ2-2, is DVKVTQSSRYLVKRTGEKVFLECVQDMDHENMFWYRQDPGLGLRLIYFSYDVKMKEKGDIPEGYSVSREKKERFSLILESASTNQTSMYLCASLRRTGELFFGEGSRLTVL.

This sequence joins TRBV7-2 and TRBJ2-7; 8 bases match TRBD1. With V trimmed by 5 bases and J by 3 bases, 6 bases remained unmatched. CDR3 size: 14 residues. From germline, CDR1 is SGHTA and CDR2 FQGNSA. CDR3 loop: CASSTQGAIYEQYF. As DNA, the CDR3 is TGTGCCAGCAGCACCCAGGGGGCTATCTACGAGCAGTACTTC.

The rearrangement links TRBV9 to TRBJ2-7; the D gene is possibly TRBD2 (7 bases). Germline V lookup: CDR1 SGDLS, CDR2 YYNGEE. V lost 0 bases to trimming and J lost 5 bases, with 24 bases between them. CDR3 size: 18 residues. The CDR3 bases are TGTGCCAGCAGCGTAGCGGCCCCGGGGGCGGGGGACTTCCACGAGCAGTACTTC. This sequence encodes CASSVAAPGAGDFHEQYF.

This rearrangement joins TRBV2 to TRBJ1-4, with a tentative D call TRBD1 (5 bases). The CDR3 totals 14 residues. CDR1 SNHLY and CDR2 FYNNEI come from the germline V gene. Trimming pared 7 bases from V and 2 bases from J, leaving 11 bases between. As DNA, the CDR3 is TGTGCCAGCATGGAGGGGTGGACTAATGAAAAACTGTTTTTT. Amino acids: CASMEGWTNEKLFF.

The chain employs TRBV6-5 and TRBJ1-2, with TRBD1 identical over 9 bases. The J segment lost 3 bases and the V segment lost 6 bases, leaving 2 bases of the junction unmatched. The CDR3 consists of 13 residues. Germline V gene data show CDR1 as MNHEY and CDR2 as SVGAGI. CDR3 sequence reads: CASRTGGDYGYTF. The CDR3 DNA is TGTGCCAGCAGGACAGGGGGGGACTATGGCTACACCTTC.

This clone was seen at least ten times. This rearrangement joins TRBV2 to TRBJ2-1; 14 positions match TRBD2. Trimming at V came to 6 bases and at J to 9 bases, leaving 4 bases not matched to a gene. Germline lookup yields CDR1 SNHLY and CDR2 FYNNEI. The CDR3 covers 14 residues. The CDR3 sequence: CASRTSGGAFEQFF. For the CDR3, the DNA is TGTGCCAGCAGGACTAGCGGGGGGGCCTTTGAGCAGTTCTTC.

This clone was seen once. The chain carries TRBV10-1 and TRBJ2-7; D is unresolved. Looked up from germline, CDR1 is WNHNN and CDR2 is SYGVQD (reference sequence). The CDR3 consists of 13 residues. Trimming pared 4 bases from V and 2 bases from J, leaving 9 bases between. The CDR3 is CASSGPGTYEQYF. DNA for the CDR3: TGCGCCAGCAGTGGCCCGGGTACCTACGAGCAGTACTTC.

This chain connects TRBV5-4 to TRBJ1-2; 9 nucleotides agree with TRBD1. This CDR3 region has 17 residues. Germline trimming cut 2 bases from V and 6 bases from J; bases unmatched to any gene: 14. Germline values: CDR1 SGHNT, CDR2 YYREEE (reference sequence). CDR3 sequence reads: CASSFGPGTGTGHGYTF. The CDR3 DNA follows: TGTGCCAGCAGCTTCGGACCCGGGACAGGGACTGGTCATGGCTACACCTTC.

In this sample, this clone turned up a few times. CDR3 region: CAIRGDNTDQPQHF. The CDR3 DNA is TGTGCCATCAGAGGGGACAACACAGATCAGCCCCAGCATTTT. The chain combines TRBV10-3 with TRBJ1-5; the D gene is possibly TRBD1 (6 bases). V dropped 6 bases and J dropped 5 bases, with 14 bases sitting between them. The CDR3 length is 14 residues. Germline values: CDR1 ENHRY, CDR2 SYGVKD.

The chain recombines TRBV7-9 with TRBJ2-7; 8 bases map to TRBD1. J gave up 0 bases and V 4 bases, and 8 bases lay outside the gene matches. The CDR3 covers 16 residues. Per germline, CDR1 SEHNR and CDR2 FQNEAQ (reference sequence). The CDR3 DNA reads TGTGCCAGCAGCTCACCAACAGGGGGGCCCTCCTACGAGCAGTACTTC. Translating it yields CASSSPTGGPSYEQYF.

DNA of the CDR3: TGTGCCAGCAGCCACCGCCGGGACAGGGCGCACTATGGCTACACCTTC. Protein product: CASSHRRDRAHYGYTF. The chain is built from TRBV7-8 and TRBJ1-2; 9 bases are shared with TRBD1. This CDR3 has 16 residues. Per the germline V gene, CDR1 is SGHVS and CDR2 is FQNEAQ. J gave up 3 bases and V 5 bases, and 10 bases lay outside the gene matches.

The chain employs TRBV6-5 and TRBJ2-1; 8 bases are a match to TRBD1. Trimming at V came to 5 bases and at J to 2 bases, leaving 2 bases not matched to a gene. The CDR3 extends over 14 amino acids. Germline lookup yields CDR1 MNHEY and CDR2 SVGAGI. For the CDR3, the DNA is TGTGCCAGCAGTCCGGGACAGGCCTACAATGAGCAGTTCTTC. The encoded protein is CASSPGQAYNEQFF.